This record concerns one T cell receptor beta chain sequence. Its antigen remains undetermined. Per-base quality was not reported, and no clone a single base away is much larger than it. This record belongs to a study of blood T cell repertoires in COVID-19 (dated by TCRdb to the early 2020s). Some background on the complete study: Samples covering the acute and convalescent phases of COVID-19 were provided by collaborators in the United States, Italy and Spain. Samples were obtained from the ongoing ImmuneRACE study (first 160 participants) and from 1,254 subjects provided by 6 global collaborators. Where HLA class I and class II types were available, the types were taken from metadata supplied by the sample provider, not from assay-based typing. Subjects who had been exposed to COVID-19, were actively infected with it, or had recovered from it provided the deeply sampled blood TCRbeta repertoires that made up the dataset. A freely available public database, intended as a resource for researchers studying the immune response to SARS-CoV-2, is where the repertoires were released. The prospective study material was composed of cDNA or gDNA derived from T cells, B-cell-depleted T cells, or PBMCs. Sample metadata almost always included a de-identified subject ID, COVID-19 status, age in years and sex.

The CDR3 covers 15 residues, taking in both the cysteine and the phenylalanine. The only DNA kept is the CDR3, 45 bases in frame from the first base. CDR1 is given as SGHTA and CDR2 as FQGTGA, both from the germline V gene. V is pruned by 6 bases and J by 4 bases, leaving 9 bases of the junction without a gene match. The immunoSEQ Assay, a bias-controlled multiplex PCR, was used to amplify TCRbeta CDR3 regions from genomic DNA. The original methods were these. The number of nucleated cells in each sample was estimated from the amplification of reference gene primers within the assay. Sequence reads were collapsed and filtered to measure the absolute abundance of every unique TCRbeta CDR3 rearrangement. For each sample, productive Simpson clonality was calculated as the square root of Simpson's diversity index across productive rearrangements. TCRdb stores this immuneACCESS table with in-frame sequences only. Part of the clones is absent; in the studies checked, under half of the shortfall reflects unresolved V genes, and no reason is known for the rest. The V and J calls and clone size are taken from that table; D and trimming were inferred from the DNA. The sample table records about 220,000 clones; almost 85% of these occur just once. The ten largest account for approximately 16% of the sample.

General findings and caveats noted by the study authors: How much clinical and demographic metadata was included differed by source and by participant, and the metadata was provided uncurated.

In the prospective study, participants were roughly 18 to 95 years old, resided in about two dozen geographic areas of the United States, and were enrolled through a virtual design. In the prospective study, participants were assigned to cohorts based on the clinical history participants reported in a screening survey and a study questionnaire. ImmuneRACE Cohort 3 recovered participants were defined by two consecutive negative NP/OP PCR tests, healthcare professional clearance, or symptom resolution. Each participant in the prospective study had whole blood, serum and a nasopharyngeal or oropharyngeal swab collected by mobile phlebotomists. Prospective study participants could optionally give additional blood draws and questionnaires over a roughly 2-month period. Blood samples from the prospective study were shipped frozen or at room temperature prior to DNA extraction.

Recombination joined TRBV7-3 with TRBJ1-2; 9 bases in the middle match TRBD1. The clonotype originates from a man between 40 and 49 years old who had recovered from COVID-19. What was sequenced was PBMCs or T cells enriched from blood (not recorded which). The CDR3 protein is CASRSPGQGSYGYTF. The nucleotide sequence is TGTGCCAGCAGGTCTCCGGGACAGGGATCCTATGGCTACACCTTC. When the CDR3 is completed using the reference TRBV7-3 and TRBJ1-2 genes on either side, the full variable domain is GAGVSQTPSNKVTEKGKYVELRCDPISGHTALYWYRQSLGQGPEFLIYFQGTGAADDSGLPNDRFFAVRPEGSVSTLKIQRTERGDSAVYLCASRSPGQGSYGYTFGSGTRLTVV.